Given below is one TCR beta chain in context. Its cognate antigen is unknown. V trimming: 4 bases; J trimming: 4 bases; junction bases outside the gene matches: 12. The CDR3 sequence is 16 residues long. CDR1 and CDR2 (germline): SGHDN, FVKESK. An immunoSEQ assay, version v3.0, was performed at survey level. The protocol was immunoSEQ multiplex PCR, while the TCRdb copy is restricted to in-frame clones and leaves out a portion. Of 30,000 to 40,000 clones listed, approximately 72% were seen once; the top ten hold around 3.6%. The source of the sample is a study of long-term antiretroviral therapy in people with HIV. Whole-study findings and limits: Clones that expanded before ART (that is, prior to treatment) dominated the repertoire at all time points.

The chain is built from TRBV14 and TRBJ2-5; 7 positions match TRBD1. This TCR came from a man over 45 with HIV. The starting material was unsorted PBMCs, obtained 3 years after starting antiretroviral therapy. The CDR3 coding sequence is TGTGCCAGCAGCCCCCAGGGGGACCTAATCGGAGAGACCCAGTACTTC. This sequence encodes CASSPQGDLIGETQYF.